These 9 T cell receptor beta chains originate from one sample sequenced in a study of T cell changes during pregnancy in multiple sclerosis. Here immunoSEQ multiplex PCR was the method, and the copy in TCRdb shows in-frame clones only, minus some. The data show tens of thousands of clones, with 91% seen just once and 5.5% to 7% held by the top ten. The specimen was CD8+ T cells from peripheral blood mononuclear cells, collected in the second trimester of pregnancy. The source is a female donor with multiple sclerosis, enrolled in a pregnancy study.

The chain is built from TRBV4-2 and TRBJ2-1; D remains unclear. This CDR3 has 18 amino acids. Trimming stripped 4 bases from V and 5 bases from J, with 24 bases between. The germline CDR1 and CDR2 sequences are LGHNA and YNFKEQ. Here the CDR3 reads CASSPSWAQPSLNNEQFF. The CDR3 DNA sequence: TGTGCCAGCAGCCCTTCCTGGGCGCAGCCTTCCCTAAACAATGAGCAGTTCTTC.

The CDR3 region is CASSVTSRGGIYEQYF. The CDR3 coding sequence is TGTGCCAGCAGCGTTACCTCGAGGGGGGGCATATACGAGCAGTACTTC. V is TRBV11-2 and J is TRBJ2-7; TRBD2 is a possible D gene (7 bases). Germline values: CDR1 SGHAT, CDR2 FQNNGV. This CDR3 spans 16 amino acids. V was clipped by 5 bases and J by 4 bases, with 21 bases between them.

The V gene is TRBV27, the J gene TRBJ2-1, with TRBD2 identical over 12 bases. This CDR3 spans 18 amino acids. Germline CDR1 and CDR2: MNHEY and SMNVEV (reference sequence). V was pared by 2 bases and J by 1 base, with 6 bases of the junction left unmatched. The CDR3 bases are TGTGCCAGCAGTTTACTAGCGGGAGGGCACGGTTCCTACAATGAGCAGTTCTTC. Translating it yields CASSLLAGGHGSYNEQFF.

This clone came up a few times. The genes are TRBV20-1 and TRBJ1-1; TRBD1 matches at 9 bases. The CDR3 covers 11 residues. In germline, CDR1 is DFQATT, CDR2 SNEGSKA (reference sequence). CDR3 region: CSRTGEIVAFF. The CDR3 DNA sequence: TGCTCCAGGACAGGGGAAATTGTAGCTTTCTTT.

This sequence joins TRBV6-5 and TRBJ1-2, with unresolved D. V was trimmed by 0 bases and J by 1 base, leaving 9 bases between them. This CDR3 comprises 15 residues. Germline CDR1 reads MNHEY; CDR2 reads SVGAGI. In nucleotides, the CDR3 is TGTGCCAGCAGTTACTCAGGGAGTCTTAACTATGGCTACACCTTC. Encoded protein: CASSYSGSLNYGYTF.

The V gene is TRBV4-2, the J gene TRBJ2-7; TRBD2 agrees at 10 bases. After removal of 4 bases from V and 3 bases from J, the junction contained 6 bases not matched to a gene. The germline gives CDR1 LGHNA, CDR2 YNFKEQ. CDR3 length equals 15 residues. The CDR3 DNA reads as TGTGCCAGCAGCCTCCCTAGCGGGAGCAGCTACGAGCAGTACTTC. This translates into CASSLPSGSSYEQYF.

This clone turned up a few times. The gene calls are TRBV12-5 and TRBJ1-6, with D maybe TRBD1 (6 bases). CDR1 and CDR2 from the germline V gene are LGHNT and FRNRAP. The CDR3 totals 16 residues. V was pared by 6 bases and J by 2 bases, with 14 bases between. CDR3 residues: CASGLGANTYNSPLHF. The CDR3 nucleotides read TGTGCTAGTGGCCTGGGGGCGAATACCTATAATTCACCCCTCCACTTT.

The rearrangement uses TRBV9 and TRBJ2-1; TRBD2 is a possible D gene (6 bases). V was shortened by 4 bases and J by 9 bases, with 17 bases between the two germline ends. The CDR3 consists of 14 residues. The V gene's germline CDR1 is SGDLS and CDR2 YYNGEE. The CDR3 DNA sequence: TGTGCCAGCAGCTTACCGACTAGTTTGGGTGAGCAGTTCTTC. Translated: CASSLPTSLGEQFF.

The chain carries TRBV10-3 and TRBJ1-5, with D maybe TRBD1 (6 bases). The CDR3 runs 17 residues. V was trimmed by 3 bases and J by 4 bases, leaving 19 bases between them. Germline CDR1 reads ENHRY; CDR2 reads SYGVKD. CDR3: CAISEGGGSRLNQPQHF. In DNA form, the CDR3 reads TGTGCCATCAGTGAAGGGGGGGGCTCTAGGCTAAATCAGCCCCAGCATTTT.